What follows are 19 T cell receptor beta chains derived from one specimen sequenced in a study of blood T cell repertoires in COVID-19. TCRdb's table, derived via immunoSEQ multiplex PCR, lists solely in-frame clones and lacks some. This sample has around 110,000 clones, with 70% to 85% found just once. The sequencing input was peripheral blood. The receptor set was obtained from a man aged 65 to 79 with active or convalescent COVID-19.

This clone was counted many times. CDR3 sequence: CASSLRSEKLFF. The DNA of the CDR3 is TGTGCCAGCAGCCTCCGGTCAGAAAAACTGTTTTTT. The V and J genes are TRBV28 and TRBJ1-4; D remains unclear. The CDR3 is 12 residues long. V was cut by 6 bases and J by 8 bases, with 10 bases left in between. From germline, CDR1 is MDHEN and CDR2 SYDVKM.

This chain uses TRBV30 with TRBJ1-2; perhaps TRBD1 as D (6 bases). CDR1 and CDR2 (germline): GTSNPN, SVGIG (reference sequence). CDR3 size: 14 residues. V was shortened by 2 bases and J by 6 bases, with 16 bases between the two germline ends. This CDR3 is CAWSRGGATDGYTF. CDR3 DNA sequence: TGTGCCTGGAGTCGAGGGGGGGCTACAGATGGCTACACCTTC.

This chain connects TRBV6-5 to TRBJ2-7; 9 bases agree with TRBD1. Germline CDR1 reads MNHEY; CDR2 reads SVGAGI. The V gene end was trimmed by 4 bases and the J gene end by 4 bases; junction bases not matched to a gene: 5. CDR3 size: 14 residues. The CDR3 spells CASSSDRGGYEQYF. CDR3 coding DNA: TGTGCCAGCAGTTCAGACAGGGGGGGGTACGAGCAGTACTTC.

The CDR3 bases are TGTGCCAGCAGGCCCGGCAGGGGGCATGAAAAACTGTTTTTT. This gives the protein CASRPGRGHEKLFF. The chain recombines TRBV28 with TRBJ1-4; 8 nucleotides match TRBD1. The CDR3 totals 14 residues. The germline CDR1 and CDR2 sequences are MDHEN and SYDVKM. Losses at the gene ends were 6 bases for V and 6 bases for J; bases not matched to a gene: 6.

This CDR3 is CASSQLAADTQYF. The CDR3, as DNA: TGTGCCAGCAGCCAACTAGCCGCAGATACGCAGTATTTT. The V and J genes are TRBV3-1 (or the pseudogene TRBV3-2) and TRBJ2-3, with D tentatively TRBD2 (5 bases). Germline loops: CDR1 LGHDT, CDR2 YNNKEL (reference sequence). V lost 2 bases and J 4 bases, leaving 7 bases between the germline ends. The CDR3 has 13 residues.

This clone appeared once. The chain employs TRBV28 and TRBJ1-2; TRBD1 is a possible D gene (6 bases). Germline values: CDR1 MDHEN, CDR2 SYDVKM. The V end lost 3 bases, the J end lost 4 bases, and 15 bases lay between the germline ends. This CDR3 has 15 residues. Here the CDR3 DNA reads TGTGCCAGCAGTTTCGGGGCAGGGGTGGGCTATGGCTACACCTTC. Its translation is CASSFGAGVGYGYTF.

The chain recombines TRBV5-1 with TRBJ1-2, with unresolved D. Trimming took 2 bases from V and 4 from J, leaving 6 bases between them. Per the germline V gene, CDR1 is SGHRS and CDR2 is YFSETQ. This CDR3 has 12 amino acids. CDR3 residues: CASSLTTYGYTF. In DNA, the CDR3 is TGCGCCAGCAGCTTAACTACCTATGGCTACACCTTC.

As DNA, the CDR3 is TGTGCCAGCAGTCTAAGGGACAGGGGGCTGCGTAATTCACCCCTCCACTTT. It specifies CASSLRDRGLRNSPLHF. The V and J genes are TRBV6-6 and TRBJ1-6, with 12 bases fitting TRBD1. Losses at the gene ends were 5 bases for V and 6 bases for J; bases not matched to a gene: 8. CDR3 length: 17 amino acids. Germline assignment: CDR1 MNHNY and CDR2 SVGAGI (reference sequence).

Of note for this clone: Different DNA sequences within this sample yield the same CDR3. V usage is TRBV7-2 and J usage is TRBJ1-2; TRBD1 aligns across 8 bases. With V trimmed by 4 bases and J by 0 bases, 4 bases remained unmatched. There are 15 residues in the CDR3. In germline, CDR1 is SGHTA, CDR2 FQGNSA. CDR3 DNA sequence: TGTGCCAGCAGCTCCGACAGGGGAGCTAACTATGGCTACACCTTC. Translating gives CASSSDRGANYGYTF.

The genes are TRBV9 and TRBJ2-5; 13 positions match TRBD2. The CDR3 covers 16 residues. CDR1 SGDLS and CDR2 YYNGEE come from the germline V gene. The ends lost 4 bases at V and 5 bases at J; junction bases unmatched: 8. CDR3 sequence reads: CASSFQTSGGMETQYF. The CDR3 DNA reads TGTGCCAGCAGCTTCCAGACTAGCGGGGGGATGGAGACCCAGTACTTC.

This chain joins TRBV5-1 and TRBJ2-5; the D gene is possibly TRBD1 (5 bases). CDR3 length: 13 residues. Deletions cut 1 base from V and 5 bases from J, with 9 bases between. CDR1 is SGHRS and CDR2 is YFSETQ in the germline V gene. The CDR3 DNA reads TGCGCCAGCAGCTTGCAGGGTCGGGAGACCCAGTACTTC. Protein: CASSLQGRETQYF.

The genes are TRBV12-3 or TRBV12-4 and TRBJ1-1; D is ambiguous. Trimming pared 8 bases from V and 10 bases from J, leaving 17 bases between. This CDR3 comprises 12 residues. CDR3 sequence: CASHSPAQPAFF. As DNA, the CDR3 is TGTGCCAGCCACTCTCCGGCACAGCCAGCTTTCTTT.

CDR3 loop: CASSTGGAAYNEQFF. The CDR3 bases are TGTGCCAGCAGCACGGGAGGCGCTGCCTACAATGAGCAGTTCTTC. This sequence joins TRBV7-9 and TRBJ2-1; 7 bases are a match to TRBD2. The CDR3 has 15 residues. Germline values: CDR1 SEHNR, CDR2 FQNEAQ (reference sequence). V trimming: 5 bases; J trimming: 2 bases; junction bases outside the gene matches: 6.

The V and J genes are TRBV7-2 and TRBJ2-1; TRBD2 aligns across 9 bases. Unmatched junction bases numbered 3, after V lost 2 bases and J lost 4 bases. CDR1 and CDR2 from the germline V gene are SGHTA and FQGNSA. CDR3 length: 15 residues. The DNA of the CDR3 is TGTGCCAGCAGCTTAAGCGGGAGGTTTTACAATGAGCAGTTCTTC. Protein product: CASSLSGRFYNEQFF. The full variable domain, rest sourced from reference TRBV7-2 and TRBJ2-1, is GAGVSQSPSNKVTEKGKDVELRCDPISGHTALYWYRQSLGQGLEFLIYFQGNSAPDKSGLPSDRFSAERTGGSVSTLTIQRTQQEDSAVYLCASSLSGRFYNEQFFGPGTRLTVL.

This clone was counted a few times. The rearrangement links TRBV12-3 or TRBV12-4 to TRBJ2-7, with 8 bases that match TRBD2. The CDR3 runs to 13 residues. Unmatched junction bases numbered 5, after V lost 7 bases and J lost 3 bases. CDR3 loop: CASTTSGLYEQYF. CDR3 DNA: TGTGCCAGCACCACTAGCGGCCTCTACGAGCAGTACTTC.

CDR3 in DNA: TGCGCCAGCAGCTTTAATGCGGGAGGAGTGGAGACCCAGTACTTC. Translating it yields CASSFNAGGVETQYF. V gene TRBV5-1 combines with J gene TRBJ2-5; 8 bases fit TRBD2. CDR1 is SGHRS, CDR2 YFSETQ, per germline. The CDR3 runs 15 residues. The V segment lost 2 bases and the J segment 5 bases; nucleotides outside the gene matches: 8.

V is TRBV4-2 and J is TRBJ2-7; TRBD1 matches 7 bases. Unmatched junction bases numbered 6, after V lost 1 base and J lost 3 bases. CDR3 length: 15 residues. Germline V lookup: CDR1 LGHNA, CDR2 YNFKEQ. CDR3 bases: TGTGCCAGCAGCCAAGTCTTGTCAGGGGGCTACGAGCAGTACTTC. Its translation: CASSQVLSGGYEQYF.

V usage is TRBV5-1 and J usage is TRBJ1-1; 7 bases map to TRBD1. The V gene end was trimmed by 0 bases and the J gene end by 5 bases; junction bases not matched to a gene: 7. The length of the CDR3 is 15 residues. The germline gives CDR1 SGHRS, CDR2 YFSETQ. CDR3 sequence: CASSLEPGGRTEAFF. CDR3 coding DNA: TGCGCCAGCAGCTTGGAACCAGGGGGAAGGACTGAAGCTTTCTTT. The whole variable domain, filled in from reference TRBV5-1 and TRBJ1-1, reads KAGVTQTPRYLIKTRGQQVTLSCSPISGHRSVSWYQQTPGQGLQFLFEYFSETQRNKGNFPGRFSGRQFSNSRSEMNVSTLELGDSALYLCASSLEPGGRTEAFFGQGTRLTVV.

The rearrangement uses TRBV5-1 and TRBJ2-1; D remains ambiguous. The CDR3 totals 15 residues. CDR1 and CDR2 from the germline V gene are SGHRS and YFSETQ. V was clipped by 0 bases and J by 0 bases, with 7 bases between them. In DNA form, the CDR3 reads TGCGCCAGCAGCTTGGCCCCGAGCTCCTACAATGAGCAGTTCTTC. This gives the protein CASSLAPSSYNEQFF.